The clone carrying this T cell receptor beta chain came up a few times. The sample is drawn from a study of blood T cells in healthy people across ages. Together with a sample-barcoded 5' primer, a J-beta primer mix was included in a second PCR lasting roughly 6 to 12 cycles. TCRdb re-called the 5' RACE reads with MiXCR, one entry per CDR3 protein. The table has 700,000 to 1,000,000 distinct CDR3 sequences, about 42% seen once. The TCR comes from a man aged 55 to 69 in good health. Sequencing was carried out using blood.

CDR3 residues: CASSYRDSTDTQYF. CDR3 coding DNA: TGTGCCAGCAGTTACCGGGACAGCACAGATACGCAGTATTTT. This chain connects TRBV6-5 to TRBJ2-3; D might be TRBD1 or TRBD2, each matching 5 bases. Germline assignment: CDR1 MNHEY and CDR2 SVGAGI. This CDR3 comprises 14 residues. The V and J ends lost 2 bases and 0 bases respectively, with 6 bases between them.